The 25 T cell receptor beta chains given below trace back to one sample, sequenced in a study of blood T cell repertoires in COVID-19. TCRdb keeps only in-frame clones here, not all; method: immunoSEQ multiplex PCR. The repertoire holds some 70,000 clones, with just over 85% as singletons. Material for sequencing was peripheral blood. Receptors were obtained from a woman aged 55-70 years with acute or convalescent COVID-19.

The chain recombines TRBV7-9 with TRBJ2-7; D uncertain. The germline V and J ends were trimmed by 3 bases and 3 bases, with 9 bases remaining between them. CDR1 and CDR2 (germline): SEHNR, FQNEAQ (reference sequence). This CDR3 is built from 13 residues. The CDR3 sequence is CASSFLRDYEQYF. CDR3 bases: TGTGCCAGCAGCTTCCTTCGAGACTACGAGCAGTACTTC.

The V call is TRBV7-9, the J call TRBJ2-7, with 7 bases fitting TRBD1. The germline V gene encodes CDR1 SEHNR and CDR2 FQNEAQ (reference sequence). This CDR3 region has 13 residues. The V gene end was trimmed by 4 bases and the J gene end by 3 bases; junction bases not matched to a gene: 3. CDR3 DNA sequence: TGTGCCAGCAGCTGGGACAGAAACTACGAGCAGTACTTC. It specifies CASSWDRNYEQYF.

This chain connects TRBV18 to TRBJ1-2, with D perhaps TRBD1 (6 bases). The CDR3 has 15 residues. CDR1 is KGHSH, CDR2 LQKENI, per germline. V lost 2 bases, J lost 0 bases, and 10 bases lay in between. The CDR3 nucleotides read TGTGCCAGCTCACCAAAAGGGGACACTAACTATGGCTACACCTTC. This encodes CASSPKGDTNYGYTF.

The chain is built from TRBV12-3 or TRBV12-4 and TRBJ1-1, with 7 bases identical to TRBD1. J lost 5 bases, V lost 6 bases, and 6 bases had no gene match. CDR3 length equals 13 residues. The CDR3 DNA reads as TGTGCCAGCAGGGGGGCCAGGGGGACTGAAGCTTTCTTT. Its translation: CASRGARGTEAFF.

The chain carries TRBV18 and TRBJ1-6; 7 bases line up with TRBD1. Germline V gene data show CDR1 as KGHSH and CDR2 as LQKENI. V dropped 2 bases and J dropped 5; count of bases not matched to a gene: 6. This CDR3 has 16 residues. The CDR3 loop is CASSPTPGTDNSPLHF. CDR3 in DNA: TGTGCCAGCTCACCAACACCCGGGACAGATAATTCACCCCTCCACTTT.

This clone was found a few times. The chain combines TRBV5-1 with TRBJ2-5; TRBD2 agrees at 13 bases. The CDR3 has 15 residues. Germline lookup yields CDR1 SGHRS and CDR2 YFSETQ. J lost 5 bases, V lost 4 bases, and 5 bases had no gene match. CDR3 amino acids: CASSPGLAGVETQYF. DNA for the CDR3: TGCGCCAGCAGCCCCGGACTAGCGGGAGTGGAGACCCAGTACTTC.

V and J are TRBV6-5 and TRBJ1-4; 8 nucleotides match TRBD1. V was clipped by 6 bases and J by 6 bases; unmatched bases: 6. The CDR3 has 14 amino acids. Per germline, CDR1 MNHEY and CDR2 SVGAGI. CDR3 coding DNA: TGTGCCAGCAGAGCACTGACAGGGGATGAAAAACTGTTTTTT. Translation gives CASRALTGDEKLFF.

This sequence joins TRBV18 and TRBJ1-1; 7 nucleotides line up with TRBD1. Germline V gives CDR1 KGHSH, CDR2 LQKENI. V lost 2 bases and J lost 4; bases outside the gene matches: 10. This CDR3 region has 16 residues. The CDR3 is CASSPMATGWPTEAFF. CDR3 in DNA: TGTGCCAGCTCACCAATGGCGACAGGGTGGCCCACTGAAGCTTTCTTT.

The CDR3 loop is CASSSLAGGYNEQFF. CDR3 sequence (DNA): TGCGCCAGCAGCTCACTAGCGGGGGGCTACAATGAGCAGTTCTTC. The chain combines TRBV5-1 with TRBJ2-1; TRBD2 matches 12 bases. Losses at the gene ends were 3 bases for V and 3 bases for J; bases not matched to a gene: 1. This CDR3 comprises 15 residues. In germline, CDR1 is SGHRS, CDR2 YFSETQ.

This chain uses TRBV10-3 with TRBJ1-2; 10 nucleotides align to TRBD1. V gave up 8 bases and J gave up 5 bases; unmatched junction bases: 5. Germline assignment: CDR1 ENHRY and CDR2 SYGVKD. The CDR3 spans 13 residues. CDR3 bases: TGTGCCATCGGGGGGGACAGGGGATATGGCTACACCTTC. This translates into CAIGGDRGYGYTF.

This clone was seen a few times. The chain combines TRBV6-5 with TRBJ2-5; 9 nucleotides match TRBD1. CDR3 length equals 15 residues. CDR1 is MNHEY, CDR2 SVGAGI, per germline. The trim removed 6 bases at V and 2 bases at J, leaving 7 bases unmatched. The CDR3 protein is CASRIDRGSQETQYF. CDR3 coding DNA: TGTGCCAGCAGGATAGACAGGGGGTCTCAAGAGACCCAGTACTTC.

The rearrangement links TRBV27 to TRBJ1-2; TRBD1 agrees at 7 bases. V trimming: 5 bases; J trimming: 0 bases; junction bases outside the gene matches: 9. The CDR3 is made up of 16 amino acids. The germline V gene encodes CDR1 MNHEY and CDR2 SMNVEV (reference sequence). The CDR3 coding sequence is TGTGCCAGCAGTCGTACCGGGACAGCTCCTAACTATGGCTACACCTTC. Protein sequence: CASSRTGTAPNYGYTF.

CDR3 residues: CAWRLDGTQNYGYTF. The CDR3 DNA is TGTGCCTGGAGGCTAGACGGGACTCAGAACTATGGCTACACCTTC. The chain couples TRBV30 to TRBJ1-2, with TRBD1 as a possible D gene (5 bases). Trimming shortened V by 3 bases and J by 2 bases, and 16 bases separated the two germline ends. The CDR3 has 15 residues. CDR1 and CDR2 from the germline V gene are GTSNPN and SVGIG (reference sequence).

This chain joins TRBV29-1 and TRBJ1-2; 8 positions agree with TRBD1. Trimming at V came to 5 bases and at J to 7 bases, leaving 9 bases not matched to a gene. The CDR3 has 13 residues. CDR1 and CDR2 (germline): SQVTM, ANQGSEA. CDR3 sequence reads: CSVPQGARFGYTF. In DNA form, the CDR3 reads TGCAGCGTTCCCCAGGGGGCCAGGTTTGGCTACACCTTC.

V is TRBV6-5 and J is TRBJ1-1; the match to TRBD1 covers 11 bases. Germline loops: CDR1 MNHEY, CDR2 SVGAGI. After removal of 11 bases from V and 11 bases from J, the junction contained 13 bases not matched to a gene. This CDR3 comprises 13 residues. The CDR3 coding sequence is TGTGCCGTCTGGACAGGGGGCGCGCACGGGGCTTTCTTT. Encoded protein: CAVWTGGAHGAFF.

The CDR3 nucleotides read TGTGCCAGCAGCTCAAACCCTCAGGGGTATGACGAGCAGTACTTC. This translates into CASSSNPQGYDEQYF. This chain links TRBV2 with TRBJ2-7, with D tentatively TRBD1 (6 bases). The CDR3 has 15 amino acids. CDR1 is SNHLY and CDR2 is FYNNEI in the germline V gene. Trimming shortened V by 6 bases and J by 5 bases, and 20 bases separated the two germline ends. Together with reference TRBV2 and TRBJ2-7, the CDR3 gives the full variable domain: EPEVTQTPSHQVTQMGQEVILRCVPISNHLYFYWYRQILGQKVEFLVSFYNNEISEKSEIFDDQFSVERPDGSNFTLKIRSTKLEDSAMYFCASSSNPQGYDEQYFGPGTRLTVT.

J is TRBJ2-6 and V is TRBV19; D not resolved. The CDR3 runs 15 residues. Germline-derived CDR1 and CDR2 are LNHDA and SQIVND (reference sequence). Trimming stripped 7 bases from V and 0 bases from J, with 10 bases between. This CDR3 reads CASKVTSSGANVLTF. CDR3 sequence (DNA): TGTGCCAGTAAAGTCACCAGCTCTGGGGCCAACGTCCTGACTTTC.

The chain uses TRBV7-3 and TRBJ1-1, with D unresolved. The V end was cut by 4 bases, the J end by 1 base, with 7 bases between. Germline V CDR1 and CDR2: SGHTA, FQGTGA. The CDR3 length is 13 residues. The CDR3 region has the DNA TGTGCCAGCAGCTCGTTCAGGAACACTGAAGCTTTCTTT. This sequence encodes CASSSFRNTEAFF.

This clone was seen only once. The rearrangement links TRBV6-5 to TRBJ2-2; the match to TRBD1 covers 7 bases. Germline V CDR1 and CDR2: MNHEY, SVGAGI. Unmatched junction bases numbered 11, after V lost 4 bases and J lost 6 bases. The CDR3 is 16 residues long. CDR3 nucleotides: TGTGCCAGCAGTTCCTTCGACAGGGCGAGGGCCGGGGAGCTGTTTTTT. Encoded protein: CASSSFDRARAGELFF.

The V and J genes are TRBV2 and TRBJ2-1; a possible D gene is TRBD2 (5 bases). The V gene's germline CDR1 is SNHLY and CDR2 FYNNEI. CDR3 size: 13 residues. Trimming removed 2 bases at V and 6 bases at J, with 8 bases between. CDR3 residues: CASSETSGNEQFF. The CDR3 DNA reads as TGTGCCAGCAGTGAAACTAGTGGCAATGAGCAGTTCTTC.

This clone was recorded once. The chain carries TRBV5-1 and TRBJ1-4; D perhaps matches TRBD1 (6 bases). The CDR3 extends over 15 amino acids. Germline lookup yields CDR1 SGHRS and CDR2 YFSETQ. V gave up 0 bases and J gave up 8 bases, with 14 bases separating them. CDR3 nucleotide sequence: TGCGCCAGCAGCTTGGCCGTGGGGGCCGGGGAAAAACTGTTTTTT. Protein: CASSLAVGAGEKLFF.

This clone was recorded once. This rearrangement joins TRBV19 to TRBJ1-2; no definite D call. Germline CDR1 reads LNHDA; CDR2 reads SQIVND (reference sequence). The length of the CDR3 is 14 residues. V was clipped by 5 bases and J by 2 bases, with 12 bases between them. The CDR3: CASSSDRGNYGYTF. Here the CDR3 DNA reads TGTGCCAGTAGTTCGGACCGGGGAAACTATGGCTACACCTTC.

This chain joins TRBV28 and TRBJ1-5; 8 nucleotides align to TRBD1. CDR1 and CDR2 (germline): MDHEN, SYDVKM. Unmatched junction bases numbered 3, after V lost 5 bases and J lost 0 bases. The CDR3 consists of 15 residues. The CDR3 spells CASSLTGGSNQPQHF. Here the CDR3 DNA reads TGTGCCAGCAGTCTAACAGGGGGTAGCAATCAGCCCCAGCATTTT.

The chain recombines TRBV19 with TRBJ2-1; TRBD2 is a possible D gene (6 bases). The CDR3 has 16 residues. V was pared by 6 bases and J by 6 bases, with 21 bases between. Germline V gene data show CDR1 as LNHDA and CDR2 as SQIVND (reference sequence). CDR3 sequence: CASRNKGTSQLNEQFF. CDR3 in DNA: TGTGCCAGTAGAAATAAGGGGACTTCACAACTCAATGAGCAGTTCTTC.

This clone occurred a few times. In DNA, the CDR3 is TGTGCCACCAGCAGAGATCCCATTCAGCCCCAGCATTTT. Protein product: CATSRDPIQPQHF. V usage is TRBV15 and J usage is TRBJ1-5; no definite D call. CDR1 is LNHNV, CDR2 YYDKDF, per germline (reference sequence). CDR3 length equals 13 residues. V was pared by 0 bases and J by 6 bases, with 6 bases between.